This T cell receptor (beta chain) originates from a study of CD8+ T cells in alopecia areata. Study background: The study gave treated patients oral tofacitinib at 5 to 10 mg twice daily. Study results and caveats: Normal scalp showed lower clonality than lesional scalp, especially alopecia totalis/universalis. Tofacitinib significantly brought down scalp clonality and expanded CD8+ clones among top 100. Many expanded lesional clones remained in scalp and blood on tofacitinib.

The treatment denotes: oral pan-JAK inhibitor, 5-10 mg twice daily. As the sequencing template, cDNA was produced by extracting RNA and reverse transcribing it. This table comes from immunoSEQ multiplex PCR, and its TCRdb copy is limited to in-frame clones, with some not included. In the table there are about 190,000 clones, 60% of which are singletons. For this clone: Its antigen is undetermined.

The germline V and J ends were trimmed by 2 bases and 0 bases, with 5 bases remaining between them. Germline V gives CDR1 GTSNPN, CDR2 SVGIG (reference sequence). The CDR3 covers 14 residues. The clonotype was recovered from a human donor with alopecia areata. The sequenced sample was CD4+ T cells sorted from blood, obtained at week 4, from a patient treated with tofacitinib. The genes are TRBV30 and TRBJ2-6; unclear D gene. The CDR3 DNA reads as TGTGCCTGGAGTCGTGGCTCTGGGGCCAACGTCCTGACTTTC. Translation: CAWSRGSGANVLTF. The full variable domain, with the rest looked up from reference TRBV30 and TRBJ2-6, is SQTIHQWPATLVQPVGSPLSLECTVEGTSNPNLYWYRQAAGRGLQLLFYSVGIGQISSEVPQNLSASRPQDRQFILSSKKLLLSDSGFYLCAWSRGSGANVLTFGAGSRLTVL.